The rows below give T cell receptor beta chains drawn from one sample of a study of blood T cells in healthy people across ages. TCRdb independently ran MiXCR on the 5' RACE reads; one entry per CDR3 protein. The sample consists of around 1,500,000 distinct CDR3 sequences, 25% to 30% of them appearing once. What was sequenced was blood. All receptors come from a woman in her twenties or thirties in good health. CDR3s include the opening cysteine and the closing phenylalanine or tryptophan. The order of the fields is V gene, D gene, clone size, J gene, CDR3 DNA, CDR3 protein. D genes are given only for firm matches. The size of a clone is reported for some rows only, either as once, few or many, or as a class for expanded clones.

v_call: TRBV12-3/TRBV12-4
d_call: NA
clone_size: NA
j_call: TRBJ2-7
cdr3_nt: TGTGCTACGAGGCCGGAGTGGAACTACGAGCAGTACTTC
cdr3_aa: CATRPEWNYEQYF

v_call: TRBV12-5
d_call: TRBD1
clone_size: NA
j_call: TRBJ2-2
cdr3_nt: TGTGCTAGTGGTGGAGGACAGGGCCAAACCGGGGAGCTGTTTTTT
cdr3_aa: CASGGGQGQTGELFF

v_call: TRBV6-5
d_call: NA
clone_size: many
j_call: TRBJ2-7
cdr3_nt: TGTGCCAGCAGTTACTCGTCCCCTACCTCTCTCGAGCAGTACTTC
cdr3_aa: CASSYSSPTSLEQYF

v_call: TRBV9
d_call: NA
clone_size: NA
j_call: TRBJ2-3
cdr3_nt: TGTGCCAGCAGCGTAGAAGGGTTTCCTAGCACAGATACGCAGTATTTT
cdr3_aa: CASSVEGFPSTDTQYF

v_call: TRBV28
d_call: NA
clone_size: NA
j_call: TRBJ1-2
cdr3_nt: TGTGCCAGCAGGGCGCTACAGGGATCCTTTCAGGACTACACCTTC
cdr3_aa: CASRALQGSFQDYTF

v_call: TRBV7-8
d_call: NA
clone_size: NA
j_call: TRBJ2-3
cdr3_nt: TGTGCCAGCAGCTCCCAACCAGAGGGCACAGATACGCAGTATTTT
cdr3_aa: CASSSQPEGTDTQYF

v_call: TRBV29-1
d_call: NA
clone_size: many
j_call: TRBJ2-5
cdr3_nt: TGCAGCGACCCCGGAGGGGTCGAGACCCAGTACTTC
cdr3_aa: CSDPGGVETQYF

v_call: TRBV20-1
d_call: TRBD1
clone_size: few
j_call: TRBJ2-7
cdr3_nt: TGCAGTGCTAGTAGTGGGACAGGGTTAACCTACGAGCAGTACTTC
cdr3_aa: CSASSGTGLTYEQYF

v_call: TRBV7-2
d_call: NA
clone_size: once
j_call: TRBJ2-5
cdr3_nt: TGTGCCAGCAGCTTAGTGATTGGTGAGCAGTACTTC
cdr3_aa: CASSLVIGEQYF

v_call: TRBV5-1
d_call: NA
clone_size: NA
j_call: TRBJ2-5
cdr3_nt: TGCGCCAGCAGCCCTAATCCGGGGGAGACCCAGTACTTC
cdr3_aa: CASSPNPGETQYF